Reported below is one TCR beta chain. This clone was seen a handful of times. The antigen it binds to is not known. Per-base quality was not reported, and no clone a single base away is much larger than it. V drops 4 bases and J drops 3 bases, leaving 6 bases in between. From the germline V gene (reference sequence), CDR1 is LNHDA and CDR2 is SQIVND. Inclusive of the bounding cysteine and phenylalanine, the CDR3 is 12 residues long. Of the read, only the CDR3 DNA is kept; its 36 bases are in frame from base 1. The data were taken from a study of CD8+ T cells in alopecia areata (dated by TCRdb to about 2018). For the study in its entirety: The treated patients took part in an open-label pilot trial in which moderate-to-severe alopecia areata was treated with oral tofacitinib at 5 to 10 mg twice daily. Tofacitinib was given for 6 to 18 months, followed by 6 months of follow-up off drug to assess delayed response and recurrence. Disease severity in treated patients was measured with the SALT score, which quantifies the percentage of affected scalp surface area. High-throughput TCRbeta sequencing was used to examine T cell clonal expansion in alopecia areata in both the C3H/HeJ mouse model and human patients. On the human side, TCRbeta sequencing was run on scalp tissue and on sorted CD4+ and CD8+ peripheral blood T cells from healthy controls and from alopecia areata patients with either patchy or totalis/universalis disease. Biopsies were taken from tofacitinib-treated patients at baseline and at 4 and 24 weeks of treatment, and a later scalp biopsy was taken in several of the tofacitinib-treated patients. Scalp clonality was compared among normal scalp (n=4), patchy alopecia areata scalp (n=8), and alopecia totalis/universalis scalp (n=8). The RNA source kit depended on sample type: the PAXgene miRNA kit for fixed scalp, the miRNeasy kit for PBMCs, and the RNeasy kit for mouse skin. TCRbeta CDR3 regions were amplified by immunoSEQ multiplex PCR using 35 Vbeta forward and 13 Jbeta reverse primers.

The investigation overall reported the following: Higher clonality and more expanded CD8+ clones were observed in lesional scalp than in normal scalp, particularly in alopecia totalis/universalis, a finding suggestive of antigenic drive. During tofacitinib treatment, many expanded lesional clones remained in scalp and blood, and this persistence may partly explain relapse after treatment is stopped. Tofacitinib significantly lowered scalp clonality and the number of expanded CD8+ clones among the top 100 scalp clones. Scalp TCR repertoire analysis is complicated because resident alphabeta T cells in normal human skin are also sequenced, whereas mouse skin is dominated by gammadelta T cells. Because the treated cohort was small and had only one nonresponder, larger studies are needed to examine links between baseline CD8+ expansion and response. Compared with mice, TCR sequences shared between patients were less clear, possibly partly because of HLA diversity across the patient population.

Libraries were constructed by the immunoSEQ multiplex PCR assay. For TCR sequencing, RNA was extracted from every sample and reverse transcribed into cDNA to serve as template. SuperScript III was used to make first-strand cDNA, primed with a 2:1 mix of oligo-dT and random hexamers. A synthetic immune receptor repertoire was used to gauge amplification bias, and whatever bias remained was removed computationally. Per the authors' processing: Raw reads were preprocessed to remove errors, and CDR3 was defined according to IMGT conventions as the region from the conserved cysteine to phenylalanine. Clonality was calculated as 1 minus Shannon entropy normalized by log2 of the number of productive unique TCRs. CD4 or CD8 identity of scalp clones was inferred by cross-referencing scalp TCRbeta sequences with sorted blood CD4 and CD8 repertoires. TCRdb obtained this table from immuneACCESS and retained in-frame rearrangements with V and J assigned. These tables miss some clones; where compared with another copy, unresolved V genes account for less than half of the shortfall, and the remainder is unexplained. D and trimming were read from the DNA, whereas the V and J calls and clone size are those reported in that table. The sample profile shows 150,000 or so clones; 55% to 75% of them were found once. Approximately 0.91% of the sample is held by the ten biggest clonotypes.

This specimen's time point label, interpreted: roughly 27 days on oral tofacitinib. The meaning of the sample's treatment or condition label: oral pan-JAK inhibitor, 5-10 mg twice daily. Peripheral blood and lesional scalp punch biopsies were obtained from patients with alopecia areata. PBMCs were separated by density centrifugation and stained for CD3, CD4 and CD8, after which CD4+ and CD8+ T cells were sorted on a FACSAria. This receptor was obtained from a human donor with alopecia areata. Recombination connected TRBV19 to TRBJ1-2; the D gene is unclear. Sequences were derived from CD4+ T cells sorted from blood, sampled at week 4, from a patient treated with tofacitinib. The CDR3 in this case is CASSRGHYGYTF. The sequenced DNA is TGTGCCAGTAGTAGAGGCCACTATGGCTACACCTTC.